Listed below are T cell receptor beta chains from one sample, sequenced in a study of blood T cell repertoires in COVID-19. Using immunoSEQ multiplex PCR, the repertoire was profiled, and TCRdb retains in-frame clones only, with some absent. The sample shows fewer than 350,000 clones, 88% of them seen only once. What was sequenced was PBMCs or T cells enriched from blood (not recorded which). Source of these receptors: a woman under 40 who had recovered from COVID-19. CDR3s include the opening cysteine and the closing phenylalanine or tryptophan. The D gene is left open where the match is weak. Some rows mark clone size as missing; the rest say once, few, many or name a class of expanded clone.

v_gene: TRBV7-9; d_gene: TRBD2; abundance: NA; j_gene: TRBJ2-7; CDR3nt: TGTGCCAGCAGCATTAGCGGGAGCTCCTACGAGCAGTACTTC; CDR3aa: CASSISGSSYEQYF
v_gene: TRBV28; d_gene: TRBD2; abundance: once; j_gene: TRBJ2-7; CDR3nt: TGTGCCAGCAGTTTGGGCGGGAGGGCCAACGAGCAGTACTTC; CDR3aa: CASSLGGRANEQYF
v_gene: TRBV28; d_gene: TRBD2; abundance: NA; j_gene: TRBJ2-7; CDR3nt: TGTGCCAGCCGACTAGCGAGCTTGGGCTACGAGCAGTACTTC; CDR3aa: CASRLASLGYEQYF
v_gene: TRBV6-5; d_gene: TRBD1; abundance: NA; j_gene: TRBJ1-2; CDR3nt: TGTGCCACAGGACAGGGGCGGTATGGCTACACCTTC; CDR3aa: CATGQGRYGYTF
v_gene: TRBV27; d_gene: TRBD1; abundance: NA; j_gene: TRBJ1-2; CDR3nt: TGTGCCAGCGGCTTGAACAGGGGAGCTAACTATGGCTACACCTTC; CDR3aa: CASGLNRGANYGYTF
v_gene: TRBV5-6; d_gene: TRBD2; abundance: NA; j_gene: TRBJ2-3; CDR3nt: TGTGCCAGCGGACCAACTAGCGGAATCACAGATACGCAGTATTTT; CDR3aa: CASGPTSGITDTQYF
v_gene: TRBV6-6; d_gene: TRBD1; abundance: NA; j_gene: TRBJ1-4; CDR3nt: TGTGCCAGCAGTTACTCGACAGGGTTTAACGAAAAACTGTTTTTT; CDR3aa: CASSYSTGFNEKLFF
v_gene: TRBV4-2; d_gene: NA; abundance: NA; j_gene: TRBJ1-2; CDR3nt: TGTGCCAGCAGCCAAGGAGACTCTAACTATGGCTACACCTTC; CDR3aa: CASSQGDSNYGYTF
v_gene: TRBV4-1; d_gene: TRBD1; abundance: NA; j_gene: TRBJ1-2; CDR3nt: TGCGCCAGCAGCCAAGATCGGGACAGCTTGGGCGCAACTAATGGCTACACCTTC; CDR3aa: CASSQDRDSLGATNGYTF
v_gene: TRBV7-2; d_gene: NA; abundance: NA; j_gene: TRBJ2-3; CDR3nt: TGTGCCAGCAGCTTATTCGTCGACCCTAGTTTATTTTCCACAGATACGCAGTATTTT; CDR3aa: CASSLFVDPSLFSTDTQYF
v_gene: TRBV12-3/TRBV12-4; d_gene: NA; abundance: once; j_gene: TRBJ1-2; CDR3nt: TGTGCCAGCAGTTTTCCGCGGTATGGCTACACCTTC; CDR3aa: CASSFPRYGYTF
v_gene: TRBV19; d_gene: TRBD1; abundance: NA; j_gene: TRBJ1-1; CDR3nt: TGTGCCAGTAGCCCGATCTCGACAGGGGTCGGTCGAAACACTGAAGCTTTCTTT; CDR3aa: CASSPISTGVGRNTEAFF
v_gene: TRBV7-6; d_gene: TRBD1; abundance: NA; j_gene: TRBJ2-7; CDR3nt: TGTGCCAGCAGCTCGACGCTTTCGACAGGGGGCTTTTACGAGCAGTACTTC; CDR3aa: CASSSTLSTGGFYEQYF
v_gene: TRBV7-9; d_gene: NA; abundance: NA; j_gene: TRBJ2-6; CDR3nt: TGTGCCAGCAGCTTAGTCAGGGACTCTGGGGCCAACGTCCTGACTTTC; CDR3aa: CASSLVRDSGANVLTF
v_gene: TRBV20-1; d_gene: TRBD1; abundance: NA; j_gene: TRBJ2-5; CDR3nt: TGCAGTGCTAGTTTAGGGGGCGGAGAGACCCAGTACTTC; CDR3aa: CSASLGGGETQYF
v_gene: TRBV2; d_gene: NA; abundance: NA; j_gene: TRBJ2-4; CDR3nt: TGTGCCAGCATAGGACAGCTAGCCAAAAACATTCAGTACTTC; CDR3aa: CASIGQLAKNIQYF
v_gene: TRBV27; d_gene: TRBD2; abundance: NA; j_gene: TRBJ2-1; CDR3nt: TGTGCCAGCAGTTCAAGAGCGGGAGGAGGGAATGAGCAGTTCTTC; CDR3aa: CASSSRAGGGNEQFF
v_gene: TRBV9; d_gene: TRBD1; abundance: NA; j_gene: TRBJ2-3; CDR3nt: TGTGCCAGCAGCGGAAGCGACAGGGGGCGCCCAGATACGCAGTATTTT; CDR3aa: CASSGSDRGRPDTQYF
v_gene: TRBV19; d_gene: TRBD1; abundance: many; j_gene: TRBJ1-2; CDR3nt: TGTGCCAGTAGCTTACGCCGGGACAGCTATGGCTACACCTTC; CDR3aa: CASSLRRDSYGYTF
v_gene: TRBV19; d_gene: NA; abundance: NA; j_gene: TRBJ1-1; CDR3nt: TGTGCCAGTAGGAGAAAAGAGAACACTGAAGCTTTCTTT; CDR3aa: CASRRKENTEAFF
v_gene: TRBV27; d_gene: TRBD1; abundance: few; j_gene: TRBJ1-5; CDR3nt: TGTGCCAGCCAGGGGGCCTACAATCAGCCCCAGCATTTT; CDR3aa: CASQGAYNQPQHF
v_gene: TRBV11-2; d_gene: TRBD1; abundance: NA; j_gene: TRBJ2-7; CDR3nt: TGTGCCAGCAGCCCCGGGACAGGGAACGAGCAGTACTTC; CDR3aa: CASSPGTGNEQYF
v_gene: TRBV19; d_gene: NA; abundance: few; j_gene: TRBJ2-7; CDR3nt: TGTGCCAGTAGCACGTTGGAGGGGGCCAGTGGCCGGGAGCAGTACTTC; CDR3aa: CASSTLEGASGREQYF
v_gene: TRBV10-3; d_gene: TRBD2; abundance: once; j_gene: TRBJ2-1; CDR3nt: TGTGCCACCATACTAGCGTCCTCCTACAATGAGCAGTTCTTC; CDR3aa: CATILASSYNEQFF
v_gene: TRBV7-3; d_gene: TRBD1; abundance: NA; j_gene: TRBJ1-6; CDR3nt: TGTGCCAGCAGCAGGGACAGGGAGAGGGATTCACCCCTCCACTTT; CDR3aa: CASSRDRERDSPLHF
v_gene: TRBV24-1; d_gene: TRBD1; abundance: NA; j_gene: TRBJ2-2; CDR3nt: TGTGCCACCAGTGATCCGGGACAGGAGAACACCGGGGAGCTGTTTTTT; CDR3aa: CATSDPGQENTGELFF
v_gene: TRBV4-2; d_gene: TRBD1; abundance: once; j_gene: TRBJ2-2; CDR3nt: TGTGCCAGCAGCCAAGTACATCAGAGACAGGGCAACACCGGGGAGCTGTTTTTT; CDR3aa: CASSQVHQRQGNTGELFF